The clone carrying this T cell receptor (beta chain) was found many times. Its antigen remains unknown. Unique molecular identifiers were present in the TCR beta cDNA libraries. T cells numbering roughly 1 to 10 million yielded a few hundred thousand cDNA molecules. A single record per CDR3 protein comes from TCRdb applying MiXCR to the PCR reads. Of just over 250,000 distinct CDR3 sequences in the sample, about 38% were seen once. The CDR3 totals 13 residues. The germline V gene encodes CDR1 SGHTA and CDR2 FQGTGA. V was trimmed by 1 base and J by 8 bases, leaving 11 bases between them. The sample is drawn from a study of post-analysis software for immune sequencing data. Regarding the study as a whole: Controls significantly exceeded multiple sclerosis patients in normalized Chao1 diversity. A handful of TRBV segments (TRBV5-6, TRBV5-1 and TRBV20-1 among them) occurred more frequently in patients than in controls. Strong co-clustering by F measure linked samples that shared a preparation batch.

The clonotype was recovered from a girl aged 10 to 17 with multiple sclerosis. The sample taken for sequencing was blood. V is TRBV7-3 and J is TRBJ1-2, with TRBD1 as a possible D gene (5 bases). The CDR3 loop reads CASSLNPGRGYTF. CDR3 DNA sequence: TGTGCCAGCAGCTTAAACCCAGGGAGAGGCTACACCTTC.